This TCR beta chain emerged from a study of T cell repertoires in cytomegalovirus infection. Overall study context: Recently identified HLA-C-restricted CMV epitopes were used, and well-studied HLA-B-restricted CMV epitopes were used as well. Through public TCR beta signatures, both CMV infection and matching HLA type were indicated.

V was pared by 4 bases and J by 9 bases, with 3 bases of the junction left unmatched. The germline gives CDR1 SGHNT, CDR2 YYREEE (reference sequence). This CDR3 has 13 amino acids. From the reads, TCRdb called clonotypes with MiXCR, one entry per CDR3 protein. The sample has approximately 730,000 distinct CDR3 sequences; 30% to 40% are singletons. The sample holds a few counts of this clonotype. Its antigen is as yet unknown. General study points: It was HLA-C-restricted CMV-specific TCR beta clonotypes that dominated the response ex vivo. Identification of carriers of CMV plus the relevant HLA was performed using cumulative public TCR beta family frequency.

The origin of this receptor is a human donor in good health (CMV status not recorded). Some clones in this sample may be carry-over from other donors' samples. V gene TRBV5-4 combines with J gene TRBJ2-1; 11 bases map to TRBD2. The sample consisted of cultured PBMCs, taken from culture after CMV antigen stimulation. CDR3 DNA sequence: TGTGCCAGCAGCGCACTAGCGGGAGTTGAGCAGTTCTTC. It yields the protein CASSALAGVEQFF.